This T cell receptor beta chain was recovered during a study of radiotherapy plus CTLA-4 blockade in lung cancer. Clones were read by immunoSEQ multiplex PCR, and TCRdb kept only the in-frame ones, dropping some. This sample has about 68,000 clones, with around 80% found just once. The germline V gene has CDR1 KGHSH and CDR2 LQKENI. This CDR3 comprises 13 residues. The V end was cut by 3 bases, the J end by 2 bases, with 7 bases between. The sequence came from a human donor with non-small cell lung cancer who had a complete response to radiotherapy plus ipilimumab. The rearrangement links TRBV18 to TRBJ1-2; D gene unclear. Sequenced here: peripheral blood, sampled from a patient treated with radiotherapy plus ipilimumab. CDR3 region: CASSPGENYGYTF. In nucleotides, the CDR3 is TGTGCCAGCTCACCCGGGGAAAACTATGGCTACACCTTC.